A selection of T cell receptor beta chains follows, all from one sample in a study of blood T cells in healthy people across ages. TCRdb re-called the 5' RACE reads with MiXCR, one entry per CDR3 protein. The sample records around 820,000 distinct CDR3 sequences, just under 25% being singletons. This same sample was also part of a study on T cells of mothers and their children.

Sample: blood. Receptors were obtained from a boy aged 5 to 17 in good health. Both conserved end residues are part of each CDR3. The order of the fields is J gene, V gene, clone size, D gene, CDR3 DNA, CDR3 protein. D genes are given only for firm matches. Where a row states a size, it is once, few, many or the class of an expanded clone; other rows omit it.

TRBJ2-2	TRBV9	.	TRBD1	TGTGCCAGCAGCTTCGGGACAGCGAACACCGGGGAGCTGTTTTTT	CASSFGTANTGELFF
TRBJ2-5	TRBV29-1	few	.	TGCAGCGTACTACAGGGACTCGGTGAGACCCAGTACTTC	CSVLQGLGETQYF
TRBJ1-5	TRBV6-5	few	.	TGTGCCAGAGGGGGACCGAAGAGCAATCAGCCCCAGCATTTT	CARGGPKSNQPQHF
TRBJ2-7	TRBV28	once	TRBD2	TGTGCCAGCAGTCTGCGACTAGCGGGGAGCTCCTACGAGCAGTACTTC	CASSLRLAGSSYEQYF
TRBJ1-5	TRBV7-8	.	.	TGTGCCAGCAGCTTAGGTTCAACTCATAGCAATCAGCCCCAGCATTTT	CASSLGSTHSNQPQHF
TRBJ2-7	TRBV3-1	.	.	TGTGCCAGCAGCCAAGTCGGGGAGCAGTACTTC	CASSQVGEQYF
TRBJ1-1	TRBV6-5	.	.	TGTGCCAGCAGTTACGGGGGGCGGGGAAACACTGAAGCTTTCTTT	CASSYGGRGNTEAFF
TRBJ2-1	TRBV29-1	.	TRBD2	TGCAGCTGGGGACTAGCTTACAGTGAGCAGTTCTTC	CSWGLAYSEQFF
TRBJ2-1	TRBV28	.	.	TGTGCCAGCACCACGACTCCCTCTTACAATGAGCAGTTCTTC	CASTTTPSYNEQFF
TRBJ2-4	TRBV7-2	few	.	TGTGCCAGCAGCTTAGACCCAGCCGAGGCGAGAAACATTCAGTACTTC	CASSLDPAEARNIQYF